This TCR beta chain was captured in a study of T cell changes during pregnancy in multiple sclerosis. Germline-derived CDR1 and CDR2 are MNHNS and SASEGT. The CDR3 runs to 14 residues. V shed 6 bases and J shed 1 base, with 12 bases lying between them. Data came from immunoSEQ multiplex PCR; TCRdb stores just in-frame clones and leaves some out. Among some 90,000 clones, under 95% were seen once, and the ten largest hold roughly 1.4%. The sequence was obtained from a female donor with multiple sclerosis, enrolled in a pregnancy study. This chain links TRBV6-1 with TRBJ1-1, with D possibly being TRBD1 (5 bases). The sequenced sample was peripheral blood, obtained in the first trimester of pregnancy. CDR3 in DNA: TGTGCCAGCAGAAGGAGCCAGGGGAACACTGAAGCTTTCTTT. It specifies CASRRSQGNTEAFF.